Each of the 20 T cell receptor beta chains below was sequenced from the same sample in a study of blood T cells in healthy people across ages (dated by TCRdb to about 2015). Library construction relied on 5' RACE. The instrument was an Illumina HiSeq 2500. A second PCR of about 6 to 12 cycles was performed with a sample-barcoded 5' primer and a J-beta primer mix. TCRdb passed the public sequencing reads through fastp at Q25 and MiXCR, retaining productive beta sequences. Merged by CDR3 protein, the rows form single entries marked with the most common genes and DNA. The sample table contains about 970,000 distinct CDR3 sequences; only one count was recorded for around 54% of them. About 20% of the sample goes to the ten largest clones. The sequenced material came from blood. The receptors here all came from a woman aged 55-70 years in good health.

In this sample, this clonotype turned up a few times. The CDR3 region has the DNA TGTGCCAGCTCACCACCACTACAAGACAGAAACAATCCTTACGAGCAGTACTTC. As protein: CASSPPLQDRNNPYEQYF. The rearrangement joins TRBV18 to TRBJ2-7; D is possibly TRBD1 (5 bases). This CDR3 is built from 18 residues. CDR1 and CDR2 (germline): KGHSH, LQKENI. Trimming took 0 bases from V and 4 from J, leaving 22 bases between them.

This clonotype was picked up a small number of times. This chain joins TRBV12-3 or TRBV12-4 and TRBJ2-5; 9 nucleotides match TRBD2. With 6 bases clipped from V and 5 bases from J, the junction kept 10 bases outside the gene matches. This CDR3 is built from 15 residues. DNA for the CDR3: TGTGCCAGCAGCCGCCCCGGACTAGCGTGGGAGACCCAGTACTTC. Amino acids: CASSRPGLAWETQYF.

The V call is TRBV20-1, the J call TRBJ2-7, with 8 bases identical to TRBD2. The CDR3 consists of 15 residues. Germline V gene data show CDR1 as DFQATT and CDR2 as SNEGSKA (reference sequence). With V trimmed by 0 bases and J by 0 bases, 4 bases remained unmatched. This chain's CDR3 is CSARDLGTSSYEQYF. CDR3 DNA: TGCAGTGCTAGAGATCTAGGGACTAGCTCCTACGAGCAGTACTTC.

This clonotype has just one count. A much larger clone differs by one base, so this may be a read error. The chain employs TRBV29-1 and TRBJ2-7, with D tentatively TRBD2 (6 bases). Trimming shortened V by 8 bases and J by 3 bases, and 20 bases separated the two germline ends. Germline lookup yields CDR1 SQVTM and CDR2 ANQGSEA. CDR3 length: 14 residues. CDR3 nucleotide sequence: TGCAGCATCACACGGGACGGGGGAATCTACGAGCAGTACTTC. Its protein is CSITRDGGIYEQYF.

CDR3 in amino acids: CSASLKYLGYTF. CDR3 in DNA: TGCAGTGCTAGTTTGAAATACCTGGGGTACACCTTC. The rearrangement uses TRBV20-1 and TRBJ1-2; unclear D gene. The CDR3 is 12 residues long. The V end lost 3 bases, the J end lost 11 bases, and 16 bases lay between the germline ends. Germline-derived CDR1 and CDR2 are DFQATT and SNEGSKA (reference sequence).

On this clonotype itself: Given a much more abundant clone one base away, this may be a read error. The J gene is TRBJ1-1, the V gene TRBV11-3; possibly TRBD1 for D (5 bases). Deletions cut 7 bases from V and 8 bases from J, with 17 bases between. Per germline, CDR1 SGHNT and CDR2 YENEEA. CDR3 size: 13 residues. CDR3 in amino acids: CASIFRAGGEAFF. The CDR3 DNA sequence: TGTGCCAGCATCTTCAGGGCGGGGGGGGAAGCTTTCTTT.

This clonotype was picked up a small number of times. This chain uses TRBV12-3 or TRBV12-4 with TRBJ2-7, with 8 bases lining up with TRBD2. This CDR3 region has 18 residues. V gave up 4 bases and J gave up 0 bases; unmatched junction bases: 14. Here the CDR3 DNA reads TGTGCCAGCAGTTCAGCCTTAGGCGGCGGGGGGCGCTCCTACGAGCAGTACTTC. This encodes CASSSALGGGGRSYEQYF.

The chain recombines TRBV6-2 or TRBV6-3 with TRBJ2-5; 13 nucleotides match TRBD2. With the DNA end fitting TRBJ2-7 better, the J assignment may be wrong. The CDR3 runs to 15 residues. Per the germline V gene, CDR1 is MNHEY and CDR2 is SVGEGT. The CDR3 region is CASSQGTSGISEQYF. CDR3 bases: TGTGCCAGCAGTCAAGGGACTAGCGGGATCAGCGAGCAGTACTTC.

This clonotype has a count of ten or more. In DNA form, the CDR3 reads TGCAGCGTTGAGGCCCCCGGGGAGACCCAGTACTTC. This gives the protein CSVEAPGETQYF. The chain uses TRBV29-1 and TRBJ2-5; D unresolved. The CDR3 has 12 residues. Germline assignment: CDR1 SQVTM and CDR2 ANQGSEA. V was pared by 3 bases and J by 5 bases, with 10 bases between.

The chain couples TRBV20-1 to TRBJ1-2, with D uncertain. Deletions cut 3 bases from V and 4 bases from J, with 6 bases between. The CDR3 covers 11 residues. CDR1 is DFQATT, CDR2 SNEGSKA, per germline (reference sequence). The CDR3 DNA reads TGCAGTGCTAGTGGCCCCTATGGCTACACCTTC. Translated: CSASGPYGYTF.

This clonotype was counted once. A much larger clone lies one base from this, so it may be a read error. V gene TRBV11-2 combines with J gene TRBJ2-7; 7 bases agree with TRBD1. The assigned J gene may be wrong: the sequence end matches TRBJ2-5 better. Germline V lookup: CDR1 SGHAT, CDR2 FQNNGV. CDR3 length: 15 residues. The DNA of the CDR3 is TGTGCCAGCAGCTTAGCCCGGACAGGACAAGGGACCCAGTACTTC. Amino acids: CASSLARTGQGTQYF.

The CDR3: CASSLVRTSYEQYF. CDR3 sequence (DNA): TGTGCCAGCAGCTTAGTACGGACATCCTACGAGCAGTACTTC. This rearrangement joins TRBV11-2 to TRBJ2-7, with D possibly matching TRBD1 (5 bases). The ends were cut back, 1 base at V and 1 base at J, with 8 bases in the middle. The CDR3 sequence is 14 residues long. The germline CDR1 and CDR2 sequences are SGHAT and FQNNGV.

The rearrangement uses TRBV18 and TRBJ2-7; D gene ambiguous. The germline V and J ends were trimmed by 0 bases and 0 bases, with 9 bases remaining between them. CDR1 KGHSH and CDR2 LQKENI come from the germline V gene. This CDR3 has 15 residues. The CDR3 reads CASSPPAVGSYEQYF. The CDR3 region has the DNA TGTGCCAGCTCACCACCCGCGGTAGGCTCCTACGAGCAGTACTTC.

The chain couples TRBV3-1 to TRBJ1-6, with D possibly TRBD1 on 5 matching bases. V gave up 2 bases and J gave up 7 bases, with 12 bases separating them. Germline V gene data show CDR1 as LGHDT and CDR2 as YNNKEL (reference sequence). The CDR3 length is 15 residues. The DNA for the CDR3 is TGTGCCAGCAGCCAAACCCGCGGGGCCAATTCACCCCTCCACTTT. Its protein is CASSQTRGANSPLHF.

The chain joins TRBV7-2 to TRBJ1-2; maybe TRBD1 (6 bases). The CDR3 sequence is 15 residues long. Trimming took 5 bases from V and 2 from J, leaving 15 bases between them. CDR1 and CDR2 from the germline V gene are SGHTA and FQGNSA. Here the CDR3 reads CASSPQGQINYGYTF. CDR3 nucleotides: TGTGCCAGCAGCCCCCAAGGACAGATAAACTATGGCTACACCTTC. The full variable domain, in which reference TRBV7-2 and TRBJ1-2 provide the parts outside the CDR3, is GAGVSQSPSNKVTEKGKDVELRCDPISGHTALYWYRQSLGQGLEFLIYFQGNSAPDKSGLPSDRFSAERTGGSVSTLTIQRTQQEDSAVYLCASSPQGQINYGYTFGSGTRLTVV.

This clonotype has just a few counts. The CDR3 coding sequence is TGTGCCAGCAGCTCAGCGATCAGTCAGGCAGATACGCAGTATTTT. It specifies CASSSAISQADTQYF. The chain uses TRBV7-9 and TRBJ2-3; no clear D. Germline assignment: CDR1 SEHNR and CDR2 FQNEAQ (reference sequence). This CDR3 region has 15 residues. V was cut by 4 bases and J by 4 bases, with 15 bases left in between.

The sample holds a few counts of this clonotype. CDR3 DNA: TGCAGTGCTAGGGCCTCGGCGGGCTCCTACGAGCAGTACTTC. It translates to CSARASAGSYEQYF. The chain carries TRBV20-1 and TRBJ2-7; TRBD2 might be the D (5 bases). Germline CDR1 reads DFQATT; CDR2 reads SNEGSKA (reference sequence). The CDR3 consists of 14 residues. V lost 3 bases and J lost 0, with 12 bases in between.

This clonotype was picked up a small number of times. The V gene is TRBV20-1, the J gene TRBJ2-1; 10 positions agree with TRBD2. Looked up from germline, CDR1 is DFQATT and CDR2 is SNEGSKA (reference sequence). The CDR3 consists of 15 residues. With 6 bases clipped from V and 6 bases from J, the junction kept 11 bases outside the gene matches. CDR3 residues: CSAGASGRAANEQFF. The CDR3 DNA follows: TGCAGTGCGGGAGCCAGCGGGAGGGCAGCCAATGAGCAGTTCTTC.

The chain is built from TRBV20-1 and TRBJ2-1, with D perhaps matching TRBD1 or TRBD2 (5 bases each). Germline V CDR1 and CDR2: DFQATT, SNEGSKA (reference sequence). Trimming took off 3 bases at V and 8 bases at J, with 17 bases between the two ends. The CDR3 extends over 14 amino acids. CDR3 nucleotide sequence: TGCAGTGCTAGTACGGACGGGGCGGCAGATGAGCAGTTCTTC. Amino acids: CSASTDGAADEQFF.

The V gene is TRBV7-2, the J gene TRBJ2-3; 13 bases align to TRBD2. This CDR3 contains 16 residues. CDR1 and CDR2 from the germline V gene are SGHTA and FQGNSA. V was clipped by 5 bases and J by 6 bases; unmatched bases: 8. The DNA of the CDR3 is TGTGCCAGCAGCCAGGGACTAGCGGGGATTGGGGATACGCAGTATTTT. Protein: CASSQGLAGIGDTQYF.